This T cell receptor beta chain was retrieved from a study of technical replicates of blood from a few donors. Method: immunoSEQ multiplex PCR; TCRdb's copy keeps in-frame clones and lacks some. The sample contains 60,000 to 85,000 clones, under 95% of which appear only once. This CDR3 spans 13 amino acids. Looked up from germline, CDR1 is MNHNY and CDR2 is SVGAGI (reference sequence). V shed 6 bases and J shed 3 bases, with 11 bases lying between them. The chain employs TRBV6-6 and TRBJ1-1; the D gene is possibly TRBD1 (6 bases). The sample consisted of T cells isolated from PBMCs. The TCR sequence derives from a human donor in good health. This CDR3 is CASSRGLDTEAFF. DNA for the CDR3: TGTGCCAGCAGCAGGGGTTTGGACACTGAAGCTTTCTTT.